In this sample, the clone carrying this T cell receptor (beta chain) turned up a few times. Its matching antigen is unknown. The data derive from a study of PD-1 blockade in classical Hodgkin lymphoma. Assay: immunoSEQ multiplex PCR; the TCRdb copy retains only in-frame clones and omits some. The sample has about 44,000 clones; 60% to 70% are singletons. Findings and caveats of the study: The study reported lower baseline TCR diversity in newly diagnosed patients than in healthy donors. Nivolumab initiation under 1 year post-ASCT meant exclusion. CD4+ TCR diversity climbed significantly by C4D1, unlike CD8+ TCR diversity.

As for time point: cycle 4 day 1 (C4D1), after about 6 weeks of nivolumab. After autologous stem cell transplantation all patients relapsed, and prior brentuximab vedotin exposure differed between cohorts. Trimming pared 0 bases from V and 4 bases from J, leaving 23 bases between. The CDR3 extends over 19 amino acids. Germline values: CDR1 ENHRY, CDR2 SYGVKD. The chain is built from TRBV10-3 and TRBJ2-3; TRBD2 is a possible D gene (6 bases). This TCR was recovered from a human donor with classical Hodgkin lymphoma. The sample was peripheral blood mononuclear cells (PBMCs), taken before the fourth cycle of nivolumab. The CDR3 sequence is CAISESVIRRGRVADTQYF. CDR3 in DNA: TGTGCCATCAGTGAGTCGGTCATAAGGAGGGGAAGAGTCGCAGATACGCAGTATTTT.